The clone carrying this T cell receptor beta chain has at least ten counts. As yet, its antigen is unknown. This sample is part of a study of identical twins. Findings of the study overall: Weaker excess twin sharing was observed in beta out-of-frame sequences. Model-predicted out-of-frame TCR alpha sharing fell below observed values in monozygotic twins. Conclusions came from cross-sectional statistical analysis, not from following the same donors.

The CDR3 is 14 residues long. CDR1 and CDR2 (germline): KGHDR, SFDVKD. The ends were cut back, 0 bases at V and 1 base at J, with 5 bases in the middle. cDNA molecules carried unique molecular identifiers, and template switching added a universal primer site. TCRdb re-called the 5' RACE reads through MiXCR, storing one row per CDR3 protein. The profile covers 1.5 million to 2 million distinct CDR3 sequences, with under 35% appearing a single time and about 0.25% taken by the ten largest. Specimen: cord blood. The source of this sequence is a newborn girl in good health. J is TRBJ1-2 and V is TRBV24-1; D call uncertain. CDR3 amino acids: CATSDLRVNYGYTF. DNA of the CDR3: TGTGCCACCAGTGATTTGCGGGTTAACTATGGCTACACCTTC.